Below are 19 T cell receptor beta chains sequenced from a single sample in a study of T cell responses to AZD1222 COVID-19 vaccine. Method: immunoSEQ multiplex PCR; TCRdb's copy keeps in-frame clones and lacks some. The data contain over 120,000 clones, about nine tenths of them singletons. The sample here was peripheral blood, taken 28 days after the second AZD1222 dose. These receptors originate from an adult who received the AZD1222 COVID-19 vaccine.

This clone was found once. CDR3 amino acids: CASSLGVMNTEAFF. For the CDR3, the DNA is TGTGCCAGCAGCTTAGGAGTCATGAACACTGAAGCTTTCTTT. The chain carries TRBV5-8 and TRBJ1-1; D gene unclear. The germline gives CDR1 SGHTS, CDR2 YDEGEE. Trimming shortened V by 2 bases and J by 0 bases, and 8 bases separated the two germline ends. The CDR3 spans 14 residues. The full variable domain, completed using reference TRBV5-8 and TRBJ1-1, is EAGVTQSPTHLIKTRGQQATLRCSPISGHTSVYWYQQALGLGLQFLLWYDEGEERNRGNFPPRFSGRQFPNYSSELNVNALELEDSALYLCASSLGVMNTEAFFGQGTRLTVV.

The genes are TRBV27 and TRBJ1-1, with 9 positions matching TRBD1. The V and J ends lost 5 bases and 6 bases, in that order; junction bases with no gene match: 7. CDR1 MNHEY and CDR2 SMNVEV come from the germline V gene (reference sequence). The CDR3 totals 14 residues. The CDR3 bases are TGTGCCAGCAGTACCGGACAGGGGAGGCCTGAAGCTTTCTTT. Protein sequence: CASSTGQGRPEAFF.

This chain joins TRBV2 and TRBJ1-1; TRBD1 aligns across 8 bases. The CDR3 consists of 15 residues. Germline V CDR1 and CDR2: SNHLY, FYNNEI. V trimming: 8 bases; J trimming: 1 base; junction bases outside the gene matches: 9. In DNA, the CDR3 is TGTGCCAGCGGTAACAGGGGGGGGAAGAACACTGAAGCTTTCTTT. This gives the protein CASGNRGGKNTEAFF.

This chain links TRBV9 with TRBJ2-7; 7 bases match TRBD2. The CDR3 spans 14 residues. Looked up from germline, CDR1 is SGDLS and CDR2 is YYNGEE. The V segment lost 3 bases and the J segment 1 base; nucleotides outside the gene matches: 4. The CDR3 DNA reads TGTGCCAGCAGCGATGGGAGGGCTTCCTACGAGCAGTACTTC. This gives the protein CASSDGRASYEQYF.

The chain carries TRBV27 and TRBJ1-3, with D possibly being TRBD1 (5 bases). This CDR3 is 14 amino acids long. V gave up 6 bases and J gave up 0 bases, with 9 bases separating them. CDR1 and CDR2 from the germline V gene are MNHEY and SMNVEV (reference sequence). The CDR3 loop is CASRDILSGNTIYF. CDR3 coding DNA: TGTGCCAGCAGGGACATACTCTCTGGAAACACCATATATTTT.

This clone has only one observation. The chain combines TRBV5-8 with TRBJ2-2, with unresolved D. The CDR3 has 13 amino acids. CDR1 SGHTS and CDR2 YDEGEE come from the germline V gene. V dropped 4 bases and J dropped 4 bases, with 8 bases sitting between them. CDR3 amino acids: CASSLSPTGELFF. The CDR3 DNA is TGTGCCAGCAGCCTTAGTCCCACCGGGGAGCTGTTTTTT.

The CDR3 bases are TGTGCCAGTAGCCCCCACCCGGGACAGGGTTTGGGCACTGAAGCTTTCTTT. Residues: CASSPHPGQGLGTEAFF. The rearrangement joins TRBV19 to TRBJ1-1, with 9 bases that match TRBD1. V was pared by 6 bases and J by 4 bases, with 15 bases of the junction left unmatched. Per the germline V gene, CDR1 is LNHDA and CDR2 is SQIVND (reference sequence). CDR3 length: 17 residues.

The rearrangement joins TRBV2 to TRBJ1-2; D remains ambiguous. Germline CDR1 is SNHLY and CDR2 is FYNNEI. V gave up 6 bases and J gave up 6 bases, with 8 bases separating them. The CDR3 covers 11 residues. CDR3 in DNA: TGTGCCAGCAGCGTTGGGGATGGCTACACCTTC. As protein: CASSVGDGYTF.

Here the CDR3 DNA reads TGTGCCAGCAGCTTGGAGGGGGCCCCGCCCCAGCATTTT. Its protein product is CASSLEGAPPQHF. V gene TRBV5-5 combines with J gene TRBJ1-5, with 7 bases matching TRBD1. The germline V gene has CDR1 SGHKS and CDR2 YYEKEE (reference sequence). The CDR3 sequence is 13 residues long. V was pared by 0 bases and J by 9 bases, with 3 bases of the junction left unmatched.

This clone was observed once. The V gene is TRBV27, the J gene TRBJ2-7; 11 bases match TRBD1. With V trimmed by 3 bases and J by 3 bases, 4 bases remained unmatched. The germline V gene encodes CDR1 MNHEY and CDR2 SMNVEV (reference sequence). This CDR3 has 15 residues. CDR3 nucleotide sequence: TGTGCCAGCAGTTTGGGACAGGGGGTAGGCTACGAGCAGTACTTC. Translated, it gives CASSLGQGVGYEQYF.

The chain combines TRBV7-2 with TRBJ2-2; tentative D call: TRBD2 (5 bases). The CDR3 runs to 14 residues. The germline CDR1 and CDR2 sequences are SGHTA and FQGNSA. V was trimmed by 5 bases and J by 6 bases, leaving 13 bases between them. For the CDR3, the DNA is TGTGCCAGCAGCCGTCTCGTTAGCGCCGGGGAGCTGTTTTTT. It encodes CASSRLVSAGELFF.

CDR3 sequence reads: CASSPNYNSIQETQYF. The CDR3 nucleotides read TGTGCCAGCAGCCCCAATTACAACAGCATCCAAGAGACCCAGTACTTC. The gene calls are TRBV7-9 and TRBJ2-5, with unresolved D. The CDR3 covers 16 residues. In germline, CDR1 is SEHNR, CDR2 FQNEAQ (reference sequence). V lost 5 bases and J lost 1, with 17 bases in between.

The rearrangement uses TRBV5-5 and TRBJ1-6; unclear D gene. This CDR3 has 13 residues. V was trimmed by 2 bases and J by 13 bases, leaving 13 bases between them. Germline CDR1 reads SGHKS; CDR2 reads YYEKEE (reference sequence). The CDR3 reads CASSFVIEYPLHF. CDR3 sequence (DNA): TGTGCCAGCAGCTTTGTTATAGAATATCCCCTCCACTTT.

This sequence joins TRBV3-1 (or the pseudogene TRBV3-2) and TRBJ2-5, with TRBD1 matching 8 bases. In germline, CDR1 is LGHDT, CDR2 YNNKEL (reference sequence). CDR3 size: 15 residues. After removal of 1 base from V and 5 bases from J, the junction contained 6 bases not matched to a gene. As DNA, the CDR3 is TGTGCCAGCAGCCAAGGTCGACAGGGGCGGGAGACCCAGTACTTC. Protein: CASSQGRQGRETQYF.

This clone was counted once. This sequence joins TRBV20-1 and TRBJ2-4; D remains unclear. CDR3 length: 13 amino acids. Trimming shortened V by 3 bases and J by 1 base, and 7 bases separated the two germline ends. Germline assignment: CDR1 DFQATT and CDR2 SNEGSKA (reference sequence). The CDR3 sequence is CSASGMAKNIQYF. In DNA form, the CDR3 reads TGCAGTGCTAGTGGCATGGCCAAAAACATTCAGTACTTC.

V usage is TRBV7-6 and J usage is TRBJ1-5; a weak D match, TRBD1 (6 bases). This CDR3 is built from 13 residues. V lost 4 bases and J 4 bases, leaving 8 bases between the germline ends. CDR1 and CDR2 (germline): SGHVS, FNYEAQ. CDR3: CASSSTGNQPQHF. In DNA form, the CDR3 reads TGTGCCAGCAGCTCAACAGGGAATCAGCCCCAGCATTTT. Full variable domain (outside the CDR3, taken from reference TRBV7-6 and TRBJ1-5): GAGVSQSPRYKVTKRGQDVALRCDPISGHVSLYWYRQALGQGPEFLTYFNYEAQQDKSGLPNDRFSAERPEGSISTLTIQRTEQRDSAMYRCASSSTGNQPQHFGDGTRLSIL.

The chain is built from TRBV28 and TRBJ1-4; unclear D gene. The CDR3 has 15 residues. Trimming took off 1 base at V and 0 bases at J, with 6 bases between the two ends. CDR1 and CDR2 (germline): MDHEN, SYDVKM. The CDR3 reads CASSLLGSTNEKLFF. CDR3 DNA: TGTGCCAGCAGTTTATTGGGATCAACTAATGAAAAACTGTTTTTT.

This chain links TRBV2 with TRBJ1-4; a possible D gene is TRBD1 (6 bases). V was pared by 6 bases and J by 7 bases, with 15 bases between. The CDR3 is 14 residues long. Germline CDR1 is SNHLY and CDR2 is FYNNEI. Here the CDR3 reads CASSLRGGLEKLFF. The DNA for the CDR3 is TGTGCCAGCAGCCTCCGTGGGGGCCTTGAAAAACTGTTTTTT.

V usage is TRBV7-2 and J usage is TRBJ1-1; D ambiguous. Per the germline V gene, CDR1 is SGHTA and CDR2 is FQGNSA. V shed 5 bases and J shed 0 bases, with 16 bases lying between them. The CDR3 covers 16 residues. The CDR3 region has the DNA TGTGCCAGCAGCCCACGGTTCGGTAGGATGAACACTGAAGCTTTCTTT. Its protein product is CASSPRFGRMNTEAFF.